This T cell receptor beta chain was identified during a study of glioma-infiltrating T cells after dendritic cell vaccination. Overall study context: Autologous tumor lysate was loaded overnight onto monocyte-derived dendritic cells grown approximately seven days with IL-4 and GM-CSF. At biweekly intervals, patients got three intradermal dendritic cell vaccine injections.

Here immunoSEQ multiplex PCR was the method, and the copy in TCRdb shows in-frame clones only, minus some. The sample shows just under 85,000 clones, approximately 90% of them seen only once. The germline CDR1 and CDR2 sequences are MNHEY and SMNVEV (reference sequence). The CDR3 is 13 residues long. The clonotype was recovered from a human donor with glioblastoma. V gene TRBV27 combines with J gene TRBJ2-5; 7 nucleotides align to TRBD1. The end of the DNA is better explained by TRBJ2-7, so the J call may be wrong. The source material was blood, sampled before dendritic cell vaccination. Written as DNA, the CDR3 is TGTGCCAGCAGTTCTGACAGGGTAGCCGAGCAGTACTTC. This encodes CASSSDRVAEQYF.